The 21 T cell receptor beta chains below come from one sample, sequenced in a study of control samples from healthy donors and cancer patients. Clones were read by immunoSEQ multiplex PCR, and TCRdb kept only the in-frame ones, dropping some. The sample has 75,000 to 95,000 clones, 65% to 85% seen once. Sample: PBMCs. The receptors here all came from a man in his sixties or seventies with lung cancer.

The gene calls are TRBV27 and TRBJ1-5; D call uncertain. Trimming stripped 5 bases from V and 0 bases from J, with 11 bases between. The CDR3 totals 15 residues. CDR1 and CDR2 (germline): MNHEY, SMNVEV (reference sequence). Here the CDR3 DNA reads TGTGCCAGCAGTCAGGAGTCCTATAGCAATCAGCCCCAGCATTTT. Protein product: CASSQESYSNQPQHF.

This chain uses TRBV15 with TRBJ2-7, with TRBD2 identical over 7 bases. The CDR3 has 14 residues. The germline V gene has CDR1 LNHNV and CDR2 YYDKDF (reference sequence). With 2 bases clipped from V and 3 bases from J, the junction kept 4 bases outside the gene matches. The CDR3 region is CATSRYRDYYEQYF. Here the CDR3 DNA reads TGTGCCACCAGCAGATACCGGGACTACTACGAGCAGTACTTC.

V usage is TRBV2 and J usage is TRBJ2-7; no definite D call. V was cut by 4 bases and J by 8 bases, with 12 bases left in between. Per the germline V gene, CDR1 is SNHLY and CDR2 is FYNNEI. This CDR3 is 12 amino acids long. CDR3 in amino acids: CASSVPGPKQYF. The CDR3 nucleotides are TGTGCCAGCAGTGTACCAGGACCAAAGCAGTACTTC.

The chain employs TRBV11-2 and TRBJ2-7; D is undetermined. Trimming stripped 5 bases from V and 6 bases from J, with 17 bases between. Germline V lookup: CDR1 SGHAT, CDR2 FQNNGV. The CDR3 spans 14 residues. The DNA for the CDR3 is TGTGCCAGCAGCCATTCCCTCCCCGCTCTCGAGCAGTACTTC. Protein: CASSHSLPALEQYF. The whole variable domain, filled in from reference TRBV11-2 and TRBJ2-7, reads EAGVAQSPRYKIIEKRQSVAFWCNPISGHATLYWYQQILGQGPKLLIQFQNNGVVDDSQLPKDRFSAERLKGVDSTLKIQPAKLEDSAVYLCASSHSLPALEQYFGPGTRLTVT.

The genes are TRBV6-5 and TRBJ2-3; 7 bases line up with TRBD2. There are 14 residues in the CDR3. Germline V gene lookup returns CDR1 MNHEY and CDR2 SVGAGI. J gave up 5 bases and V 6 bases, and 8 bases lay outside the gene matches. The CDR3 sequence is CASSNRLAVDTQYF. CDR3 DNA: TGTGCCAGCAGCAATCGACTAGCAGTAGATACGCAGTATTTT.

This clone was detected once. The chain is built from TRBV7-3 and TRBJ1-1; D not resolved. Germline loops: CDR1 SGHTA, CDR2 FQGTGA. There are 13 residues in the CDR3. V lost 6 bases, J lost 0 bases, and 8 bases lay in between. CDR3 loop: CASRESMNTEAFF. DNA of the CDR3: TGTGCCAGCAGGGAGAGCATGAACACTGAAGCTTTCTTT.

This CDR3 is CASGRVLRPDTQYF. The CDR3 DNA is TGTGCTAGTGGGCGGGTCCTCCGTCCAGATACGCAGTATTTT. The chain has TRBV12-5 and TRBJ2-3; D perhaps matches TRBD2 (5 bases). Germline lookup yields CDR1 LGHNT and CDR2 FRNRAP. The ends were cut back, 6 bases at V and 4 bases at J, with 14 bases in the middle. This CDR3 is built from 14 residues.

J is TRBJ2-7 and V is TRBV11-3; possibly TRBD1 or TRBD2 for D (5 bases each). Per germline, CDR1 SGHNT and CDR2 YENEEA. The ends were cut back, 5 bases at V and 2 bases at J, with 16 bases in the middle. CDR3 size: 15 residues. In nucleotides, the CDR3 is TGTGCCAGCAGCCGCACCGGGACGGGTGCCTACGAGCAGTACTTC. Encoded protein: CASSRTGTGAYEQYF.

V is TRBV30 and J is TRBJ2-7; either TRBD1 or TRBD2 may supply D (5 bases each). The CDR3 loop spans 13 amino acids. Trimming removed 2 bases from V and 1 base from J, with 9 bases in between. Germline V CDR1 and CDR2: GTSNPN, SVGIG (reference sequence). The CDR3 region has the DNA TGTGCCTGGAGTATGGGACGGTCCTACGAGCAGTACTTC. The encoded protein is CAWSMGRSYEQYF.

This clone was counted once. CDR3 DNA: TGTGCCAGCAGCGTGCTGCAGGGGGGCGCAGATACGCAGTATTTT. It is translated as CASSVLQGGADTQYF. The chain employs TRBV9 and TRBJ2-3; tentative D call: TRBD1 (7 bases). V lost 2 bases and J lost 4, with 14 bases in between. CDR1 is SGDLS and CDR2 is YYNGEE in the germline V gene. The length of the CDR3 is 15 residues.

CDR3 coding DNA: TGTGCCAGCAGCTTAGTCGGGACAGCTAATTCACCCCTCCACTTT. It codes for CASSLVGTANSPLHF. The chain employs TRBV7-2 and TRBJ1-6; 7 bases are shared with TRBD1. The junction had 3 bases not matched to a gene; V was cut back by 1 base and J by 6 bases. This CDR3 spans 15 amino acids. Germline CDR1 reads SGHTA; CDR2 reads FQGNSA.

The chain couples TRBV18 to TRBJ1-5, with a possible D match to TRBD1 (6 bases). V shed 7 bases and J shed 2 bases, with 15 bases lying between them. Germline V gene data show CDR1 as KGHSH and CDR2 as LQKENI. There are 15 residues in the CDR3. The CDR3 sequence is CASLPGTPRNQPQHF. The CDR3 coding sequence is TGTGCCAGCTTGCCCGGGACACCCCGCAATCAGCCCCAGCATTTT. Full variable domain (remainder filled in from reference TRBV18 and TRBJ1-5): NAGVMQNPRHLVRRRGQEARLRCSPMKGHSHVYWYRQLPEEGLKFMVYLQKENIIDESGMPKERFSAEFPKEGPSILRIQQVVRGDSAAYFCASLPGTPRNQPQHFGDGTRLSIL.

J is TRBJ1-1 and V is TRBV6-1; D is undetermined. CDR3 size: 15 residues. The V end was cut by 1 base, the J end by 0 bases, with 9 bases between. Per germline, CDR1 MNHNS and CDR2 SASEGT. The CDR3 loop reads CASSEVLVLNTEAFF. In DNA, the CDR3 is TGTGCCAGCAGTGAAGTATTGGTATTGAACACTGAAGCTTTCTTT.

J is TRBJ2-1 and V is TRBV7-9; no clear D. V lost 8 bases and J 8 bases, leaving 22 bases between the germline ends. This CDR3 is 15 amino acids long. Germline V gene data show CDR1 as SEHNR and CDR2 as FQNEAQ (reference sequence). In DNA form, the CDR3 reads TGTGCCAGCCGTGGAGTAGGCGCCTCCTCCGATGAGCAGTTCTTC. Translation gives CASRGVGASSDEQFF.

The chain carries TRBV14 and TRBJ1-3; no clear D gene. V was pared by 6 bases and J by 0 bases, with 6 bases between. This CDR3 is built from 13 residues. From germline, CDR1 is SGHDN and CDR2 FVKESK. The DNA for the CDR3 is TGTGCCAGCAGGTTCCACTCTGGAAACACCATATATTTT. The encoded protein is CASRFHSGNTIYF.

The chain recombines TRBV28 with TRBJ1-2; 7 bases map to TRBD1. The length of the CDR3 is 15 residues. The J segment lost 4 bases and the V segment lost 4 bases, leaving 9 bases of the junction unmatched. The germline V gene encodes CDR1 MDHEN and CDR2 SYDVKM. CDR3 sequence (DNA): TGTGCCAGCAGTTCCCGACAGGGTCCTAGCTATGGCTACACCTTC. As protein: CASSSRQGPSYGYTF.

This chain links TRBV6-2 or TRBV6-3 with TRBJ2-3; D is possibly TRBD1 (5 bases). Trimming cost V 2 bases and J 1 base, with 7 bases left between them. This CDR3 has 14 amino acids. Looked up from germline, CDR1 is MNHEY and CDR2 is SVGEGT. In DNA, the CDR3 is TGTGCCAGCAGTTACGGACAACGCACAGATACGCAGTATTTT. Translating it yields CASSYGQRTDTQYF.

The chain employs TRBV7-9 and TRBJ2-2; no clear D. The V and J ends lost 5 bases and 8 bases respectively, with 9 bases between them. Germline V gene data show CDR1 as SEHNR and CDR2 as FQNEAQ (reference sequence). CDR3 size: 12 residues. The CDR3 region is CASSTRLGELFF. As DNA, the CDR3 is TGTGCCAGCAGCACTCGACTGGGGGAGCTGTTTTTT.

This chain uses TRBV30 with TRBJ1-6; 10 bases agree with TRBD1. This CDR3 has 12 amino acids. With 5 bases clipped from V and 10 bases from J, the junction kept 2 bases outside the gene matches. Germline CDR1 reads GTSNPN; CDR2 reads SVGIG (reference sequence). The CDR3 DNA sequence: TGTGCCTGGGGACAGGGGGACTCACCCCTCCACTTT. This gives the protein CAWGQGDSPLHF.

This clone appeared once. The chain uses TRBV5-1 and TRBJ1-6; D is undetermined. The V end lost 4 bases, the J end lost 7 bases, and 18 bases lay between the germline ends. CDR1 and CDR2 from the germline V gene are SGHRS and YFSETQ. The CDR3 contains 16 residues. CDR3 nucleotides: TGCGCCAGCAGCGCGAGGACGGGCGCTCTGAATTCACCCCTCCACTTT. Its protein product is CASSARTGALNSPLHF.

The J gene is TRBJ2-5, the V gene TRBV4-1; D may correspond to TRBD1 or TRBD2 (5 bases each). V was cut by 2 bases and J by 6 bases, with 16 bases left in between. The CDR3 loop spans 15 amino acids. Germline assignment: CDR1 MGHRA and CDR2 YSYEKL. CDR3 nucleotides: TGCGCCAGCAGCCAACGGGGCTTAGGTGCGCAGACCCAGTACTTC. This sequence encodes CASSQRGLGAQTQYF.